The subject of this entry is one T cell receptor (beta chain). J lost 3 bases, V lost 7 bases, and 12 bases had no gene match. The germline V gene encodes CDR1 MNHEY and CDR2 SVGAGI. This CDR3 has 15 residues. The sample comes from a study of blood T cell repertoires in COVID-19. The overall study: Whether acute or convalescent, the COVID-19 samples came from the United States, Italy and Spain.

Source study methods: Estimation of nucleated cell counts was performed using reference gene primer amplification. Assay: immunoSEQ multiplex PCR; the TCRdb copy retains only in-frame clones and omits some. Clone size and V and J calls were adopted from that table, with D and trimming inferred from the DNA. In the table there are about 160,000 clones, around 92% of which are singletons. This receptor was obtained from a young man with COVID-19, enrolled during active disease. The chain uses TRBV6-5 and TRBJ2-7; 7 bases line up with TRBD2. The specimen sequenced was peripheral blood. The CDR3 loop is CASKPGSGTNYEQYF. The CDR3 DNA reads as TGTGCCAGCAAGCCGGGATCCGGGACTAACTACGAGCAGTACTTC.